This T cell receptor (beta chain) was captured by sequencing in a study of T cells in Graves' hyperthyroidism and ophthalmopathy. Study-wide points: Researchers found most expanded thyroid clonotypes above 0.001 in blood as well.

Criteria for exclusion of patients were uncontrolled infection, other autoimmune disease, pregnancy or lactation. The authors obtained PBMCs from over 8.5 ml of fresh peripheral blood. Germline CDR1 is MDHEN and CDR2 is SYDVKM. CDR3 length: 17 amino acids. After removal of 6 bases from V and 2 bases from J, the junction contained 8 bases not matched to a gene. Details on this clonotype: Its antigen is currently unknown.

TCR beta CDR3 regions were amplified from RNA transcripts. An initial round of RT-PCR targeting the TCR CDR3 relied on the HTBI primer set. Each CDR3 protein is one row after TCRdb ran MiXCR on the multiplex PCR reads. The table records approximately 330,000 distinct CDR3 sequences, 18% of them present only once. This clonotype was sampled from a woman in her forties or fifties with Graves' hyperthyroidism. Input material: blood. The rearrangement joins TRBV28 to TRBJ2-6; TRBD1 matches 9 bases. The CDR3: CASSGQGNLAGANVLTF. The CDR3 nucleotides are TGTGCCAGCAGCGGACAGGGGAACTTAGCTGGGGCCAACGTCCTGACTTTC.